The clone carrying this T cell receptor beta chain was picked up a small number of times. Its matching antigen is unknown. Authors of the study amplified TCR beta CDR3 regions from RNA transcripts. In the first-round RT-PCR of the TCR CDR3, the HTBI primer set was used. A single record per CDR3 protein comes from TCRdb applying MiXCR to the multiplex PCR reads. The table includes 400,000 to 600,000 distinct CDR3 sequences, about 16% detected once. These data belong to a study of T cells in Graves' hyperthyroidism and ophthalmopathy. Overall study context: Peripheral blood draws took place at initial diagnosis, ahead of any treatment. General observations from the study: Stable hyperthyroidism was separated from ophthalmopathy by a model based on 13 V-J features.

Among ophthalmopathy patients, the Clinical Activity Score reached at least 3, the NOSPECS grade reached at least 4, and duration remained under 3 months. Based on clinical symptoms, serum thyroxine and TRAb, thyroid ultrasound and orbital computed tomography, diagnoses were reached. Germline CDR1 MNHNS, CDR2 SASEGT. V lost 7 bases to trimming and J lost 8 bases; unmatched junction nucleotides: 8. This CDR3 is 14 amino acids long. Material for sequencing was blood. This TCR came from a woman aged 25 to 39 with Graves' ophthalmopathy. This chain uses TRBV6-1 with TRBJ2-1; 10 bases line up with TRBD1. CDR3 protein: CASTGTGDLDEQFF. CDR3 in DNA: TGTGCCAGCACCGGGACAGGGGATCTTGATGAGCAGTTCTTC.